Listed below are T cell receptor beta chains from one sample, sequenced in a study of shared clonotypes between healthy human individuals. The table came from immunoSEQ multiplex PCR; TCRdb's copy has only in-frame clones and leaves some out. Among under 600,000 clones listed, roughly 95% were seen once. Sequenced input: naive CD4+ T cells sorted from blood. All receptors derive from a woman in her thirties in good health. The CDR3 runs from the conserved cysteine through the conserved F or W. Fields, in order: D gene, V gene, clone size, J gene, CDR3 DNA, CDR3 protein. D genes are given only for firm matches. Size is omitted from some rows. Given values are once, few, many or a class for expanded clones.

>TRBD2|TRBV27|-|TRBJ2-7
TGTGCCAGTGCGGTAGCGGGTCTTGCCTACGAGCAGTACTTC
CASAVAGLAYEQYF
>TRBD1|TRBV9|-|TRBJ2-7
TGTGCCAGCAGCGAGGACAGGGTGGAGCACGAGCAGTACTTC
CASSEDRVEHEQYF
>-|TRBV7-6|-|TRBJ1-4
TGTGCCAGCAGCTTAGGGGGGGGAACGGTTAATGAAAAACTGTTTTTT
CASSLGGGTVNEKLFF
>-|TRBV4-2|once|TRBJ1-2
TGTGCCAGCAGCCAGTCAGGGCGGGGGCGCGACTATGGCTACACCTTC
CASSQSGRGRDYGYTF
>-|TRBV28|once|TRBJ1-5
TGTGCCAGCAGTATTTATTTGGTAATGGATCAGCCCCAGCATTTT
CASSIYLVMDQPQHF
>TRBD1|TRBV27|-|TRBJ2-7
TGTGCCAGCAGTCTTTGGACAGGGGGCAAGTACGAGCAGTACTTC
CASSLWTGGKYEQYF
>TRBD1|TRBV10-3|-|TRBJ1-1
TGTGCCATCAGACAACAGGGGGCCGACACTGAAGCTTTCTTT
CAIRQQGADTEAFF
>-|TRBV28|-|TRBJ2-7
TGTGCCAGCAGCGACACGACGTGGTTTCTAAGCTACGAGCAGTACTTC
CASSDTTWFLSYEQYF
>TRBD1|TRBV7-9|-|TRBJ2-2
TGTGCCAGCAGCTTAGACCAGGGGGCGTCCGGGGAGCTGTTTTTT
CASSLDQGASGELFF
>-|TRBV20-1|-|TRBJ2-1
TGCAGCATAGGGCTTTACAATGAGCAGTTCTTC
CSIGLYNEQFF
>TRBD2|TRBV5-1|-|TRBJ2-3
TGCGCCAGCAGCTGGCTGACTAGCGGCGATGATTACACAGATACGCAGTATTTT
CASSWLTSGDDYTDTQYF
>-|TRBV7-6|-|TRBJ2-7
TGTGCCAGCAGCTTACGGGGCTCGGGAACCTACGAGCAGTACTTC
CASSLRGSGTYEQYF
>TRBD2|TRBV9|-|TRBJ2-3
TGTGCCAGCAGCGTGGGACTAGCGGGAGTTGTAGATACGCAGTATTTT
CASSVGLAGVVDTQYF